This is a list of T cell receptor beta chains from one sample in a study of blood T cell repertoires in COVID-19. The table came from immunoSEQ multiplex PCR; TCRdb's copy has only in-frame clones and leaves some out. The sample holds hundreds of thousands of clones, around 88% seen once. The specimen sequenced was peripheral blood. The receptors shown here come from a woman aged 55-75 years with COVID-19, enrolled during active disease. Each CDR3 is given with its conserved first and last residue. The order of the fields is J gene, clone size, V gene, D gene, CDR3 protein, CDR3 DNA. The D gene is left open where the match is weak. Clone size is not always given. Where it is, it says once, few, many or a class for expanded clones.

j_gene: TRBJ1-2; abundance: .; v_gene: TRBV15; d_gene: .; CDR3aa: CATASYLGYTF; CDR3nt: TGTGCCACCGCGAGCTATCTTGGCTACACCTTC
j_gene: TRBJ2-1; abundance: .; v_gene: TRBV5-1; d_gene: TRBD1; CDR3aa: CASSLAGQGANEQFF; CDR3nt: TGCGCCAGCAGCTTGGCTGGACAGGGGGCAAATGAGCAGTTCTTC
j_gene: TRBJ2-7; abundance: .; v_gene: TRBV10-3; d_gene: TRBD1; CDR3aa: CAISQGQDRAYEQYF; CDR3nt: TGTGCCATCAGCCAAGGTCAGGACAGGGCCTACGAGCAGTACTTC
j_gene: TRBJ2-1; abundance: .; v_gene: TRBV28; d_gene: TRBD1; CDR3aa: CASSRGQGRDEQFF; CDR3nt: TGTGCCAGCAGCCGGGGACAGGGGAGGGATGAGCAGTTCTTC
j_gene: TRBJ2-7; abundance: .; v_gene: TRBV7-2; d_gene: TRBD2; CDR3aa: CASRSAGGPYEQYF; CDR3nt: TGTGCCAGCAGATCGGCGGGAGGGCCCTACGAGCAGTACTTC
j_gene: TRBJ1-2; abundance: .; v_gene: TRBV12-3/TRBV12-4; d_gene: .; CDR3aa: CASSGQNYGYTF; CDR3nt: TGTGCCAGCAGCGGACAGAACTATGGCTACACCTTC
j_gene: TRBJ2-1; abundance: .; v_gene: TRBV6-2/TRBV6-3; d_gene: .; CDR3aa: CASSYSSRANEQFF; CDR3nt: TGTGCCAGCAGTTACTCGAGCAGGGCGAATGAGCAGTTCTTC
j_gene: TRBJ2-1; abundance: .; v_gene: TRBV10-3; d_gene: TRBD2; CDR3aa: CAISDLAGAANEQFF; CDR3nt: TGTGCCATCAGTGACCTAGCGGGGGCGGCCAATGAGCAGTTCTTC
j_gene: TRBJ2-5; abundance: .; v_gene: TRBV7-9; d_gene: TRBD2; CDR3aa: CASSLPAGGHQETQYF; CDR3nt: TGTGCCAGCAGCTTGCCAGCGGGGGGGCACCAAGAGACCCAGTACTTC
j_gene: TRBJ2-7; abundance: .; v_gene: TRBV20-1; d_gene: TRBD1; CDR3aa: CSATQGVEQYF; CDR3nt: TGCAGTGCTACCCAGGGGGTTGAGCAGTACTTC
j_gene: TRBJ1-5; abundance: .; v_gene: TRBV19; d_gene: .; CDR3aa: CACGIAQPQHF; CDR3nt: TGTGCCTGCGGGATCGCGCAGCCCCAGCATTTT
j_gene: TRBJ2-1; abundance: .; v_gene: TRBV11-1; d_gene: .; CDR3aa: CASSNTGMSYNEQFF; CDR3nt: TGTGCCAGCAGCAATACAGGGATGTCCTACAATGAGCAGTTCTTC
j_gene: TRBJ1-4; abundance: .; v_gene: TRBV18; d_gene: TRBD1; CDR3aa: CASSPGQHPEKLFF; CDR3nt: TGTGCCAGCTCACCGGGACAGCATCCTGAAAAACTGTTTTTT
j_gene: TRBJ2-1; abundance: once; v_gene: TRBV11-2; d_gene: .; CDR3aa: CASSPPRGYNEQFF; CDR3nt: TGTGCCAGCAGCCCCCCTCGGGGGTACAATGAGCAGTTCTTC
j_gene: TRBJ1-2; abundance: few; v_gene: TRBV14; d_gene: .; CDR3aa: CASSQVAGDGYTF; CDR3nt: TGTGCCAGCAGCCAAGTGGCGGGGGATGGCTACACCTTC
j_gene: TRBJ2-7; abundance: .; v_gene: TRBV11-2; d_gene: TRBD1; CDR3aa: CASSFFNPGTGSYEQYF; CDR3nt: TGTGCCAGCAGCTTCTTTAACCCCGGGACAGGGTCTTACGAGCAGTACTTC
j_gene: TRBJ1-3; abundance: .; v_gene: TRBV4-2; d_gene: TRBD1; CDR3aa: CASSQDRGRFGNTIYF; CDR3nt: TGTGCCAGCAGCCAAGACAGGGGGCGTTTTGGAAACACCATATATTTT